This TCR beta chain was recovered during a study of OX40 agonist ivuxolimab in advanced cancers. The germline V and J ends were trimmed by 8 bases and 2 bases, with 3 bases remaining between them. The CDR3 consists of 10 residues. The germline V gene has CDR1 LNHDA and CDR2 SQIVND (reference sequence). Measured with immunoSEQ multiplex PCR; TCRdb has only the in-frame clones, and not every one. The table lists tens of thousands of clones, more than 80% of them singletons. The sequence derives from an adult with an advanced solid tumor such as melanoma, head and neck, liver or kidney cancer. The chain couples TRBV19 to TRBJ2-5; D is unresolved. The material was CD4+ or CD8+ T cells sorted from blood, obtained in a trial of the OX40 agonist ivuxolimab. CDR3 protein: CASGQETQYF. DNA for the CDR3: TGTGCCAGTGGGCAAGAGACCCAGTACTTC.